The 23 T cell receptor beta chains below were found in one sample sequenced in a study of shared clonotypes between healthy human individuals. The table came from immunoSEQ multiplex PCR; TCRdb's copy has only in-frame clones and leaves some out. The table records over a million clones, approximately 96% of them present only once. Material for sequencing was naive CD4+ T cells sorted from blood. The subset was: CD45RA+ positively selected. The receptor set was obtained from a man in his thirties or forties in good health.

CDR3 DNA sequence: TGCGCCAGCAGCCCCCCGGGGGTCACAGATACGCAGTATTTT. The encoded protein is CASSPPGVTDTQYF. The gene calls are TRBV5-1 and TRBJ2-3; a possible D gene is TRBD2 (6 bases). Germline values: CDR1 SGHRS, CDR2 YFSETQ. This CDR3 contains 14 residues. Trimming left V 4 bases short and J 2 bases short, with 11 bases between.

The rearrangement uses TRBV6-6 and TRBJ2-3; tentative D call: TRBD2 (5 bases). The ends were cut back, 4 bases at V and 2 bases at J, with 10 bases in the middle. The length of the CDR3 is 14 residues. Germline loops: CDR1 MNHNY, CDR2 SVGAGI (reference sequence). The CDR3 spells CASSSTSTTDTQYF. DNA of the CDR3: TGTGCCAGCAGTTCCACTAGTACCACAGATACGCAGTATTTT.

Only one count was recorded for this clone. The chain carries TRBV27 and TRBJ2-1; TRBD1 matches at 7 bases. CDR1 and CDR2 (germline): MNHEY, SMNVEV (reference sequence). The CDR3 has 16 residues. The CDR3 sequence is CAYQEGASTTYNEQFF. CDR3 nucleotides: TGTGCTTACCAAGAGGGGGCTAGCACTACATACAATGAGCAGTTCTTC.

V and J are TRBV14 and TRBJ2-2, with D hard to call. Between the trimmed V and J ends, which lost 5 bases and 7 bases, there was a span of 11 bases. Germline values: CDR1 SGHDN, CDR2 FVKESK. The CDR3 has 13 amino acids. CDR3 sequence (DNA): TGTGCCAGCAGCGCATGGGGAAACGGGGAGCTGTTTTTT. Residues: CASSAWGNGELFF.

The V call is TRBV19, the J call TRBJ1-4; the D is unclear. CDR1 is LNHDA and CDR2 is SQIVND in the germline V gene (reference sequence). Trimming took off 3 bases at V and 2 bases at J, with 13 bases between the two ends. The CDR3 sequence is 16 residues long. CDR3 protein: CASSISSGRTNEKLFF. The CDR3, as DNA: TGTGCCAGTAGTATCTCCTCCGGGAGGACTAATGAAAAACTGTTTTTT. Full variable domain (remainder filled in from reference TRBV19 and TRBJ1-4): DGGITQSPKYLFRKEGQNVTLSCEQNLNHDAMYWYRQDPGQGLRLIYYSQIVNDFQKGDIAEGYSVSREKKESFPLTVTSAQKNPTAFYLCASSISSGRTNEKLFFGSGTQLSVL.

The rearrangement joins TRBV2 to TRBJ1-2; TRBD1 agrees at 7 bases. Germline V gene data show CDR1 as SNHLY and CDR2 as FYNNEI. The CDR3 length is 12 residues. Unmatched junction bases numbered 5, after V lost 5 bases and J lost 8 bases. CDR3 loop: CASSPGGVGYTF. The DNA for the CDR3 is TGTGCCAGCAGTCCAGGGGGGGTCGGCTACACCTTC.

In this sample, this clone turned up once. The chain joins TRBV27 to TRBJ2-7; the D gene is possibly TRBD1 (6 bases). The CDR3 contains 15 residues. CDR1 and CDR2 from the germline V gene are MNHEY and SMNVEV (reference sequence). Trimming left V 7 bases short and J 0 bases short, with 16 bases between. The CDR3 sequence is CASKREQGSSYEQYF. DNA of the CDR3: TGTGCCAGCAAACGGGAACAGGGAAGCTCCTACGAGCAGTACTTC.

This sequence joins TRBV2 and TRBJ2-3, with D possibly TRBD1 on 6 matching bases. This CDR3 contains 15 residues. Per the germline V gene, CDR1 is SNHLY and CDR2 is FYNNEI. V lost 6 bases and J lost 0, with 13 bases in between. The CDR3 DNA is TGTGCCAGCAGACTTGACAGGACTAGCACAGATACGCAGTATTTT. It encodes CASRLDRTSTDTQYF.

The chain carries TRBV28 and TRBJ2-5; TRBD2 is a possible D gene (6 bases). Gene TRBJ2-7 matches the end of the DNA better, so the J call may be wrong. The V gene's germline CDR1 is MDHEN and CDR2 SYDVKM. The CDR3 covers 13 residues. The CDR3 nucleotides read TGTGCCAGCAATCCTGGGGGAGGCTACGAGCAGTACTTC. Translation gives CASNPGGGYEQYF.

Details on this clone: Different DNA sequences within this sample yield the same CDR3. V is TRBV2 and J is TRBJ2-7; tentatively, D is TRBD1 (6 bases). This CDR3 comprises 14 residues. CDR1 is SNHLY, CDR2 FYNNEI, per germline. The germline V and J ends were trimmed by 3 bases and 2 bases, with 11 bases remaining between them. This CDR3 reads CASSEDRFPYEQYF. CDR3 nucleotide sequence: TGTGCCAGCAGTGAGGACAGATTCCCCTACGAGCAGTACTTC.

The gene calls are TRBV11-2 and TRBJ2-1; D not certain. The CDR3 is made up of 16 amino acids. Germline CDR1 SGHAT, CDR2 FQNNGV. Trimming stripped 2 bases from V and 6 bases from J, with 17 bases between. DNA for the CDR3: TGTGCCAGCAGCTTAATGCGAGGCAACCCTGTCAATGAGCAGTTCTTC. This codes for CASSLMRGNPVNEQFF.

V is TRBV5-1 and J is TRBJ2-3; D is possibly TRBD1 (5 bases). Trimming cost V 3 bases and J 3 bases, with 17 bases left between them. Germline values: CDR1 SGHRS, CDR2 YFSETQ. There are 16 residues in the CDR3. The CDR3 loop is CASSSWALRDTDTQYF. The CDR3 DNA reads TGCGCCAGCAGCTCCTGGGCCCTCAGGGATACAGATACGCAGTATTTT.

This rearrangement joins TRBV9 to TRBJ2-1; 7 bases are a match to TRBD1. With 2 bases clipped from V and 8 bases from J, the junction kept 13 bases outside the gene matches. CDR1 SGDLS and CDR2 YYNGEE come from the germline V gene. This CDR3 region has 16 residues. CDR3 in amino acids: CASSVPQGIERDEQFF. The CDR3 region has the DNA TGTGCCAGCAGCGTTCCACAGGGGATAGAGAGGGATGAGCAGTTCTTC.

This chain uses TRBV5-1 with TRBJ1-2; tentative D call: TRBD1 (5 bases). This CDR3 spans 16 amino acids. Per the germline V gene, CDR1 is SGHRS and CDR2 is YFSETQ. V was cut by 2 bases and J by 3 bases, with 17 bases left in between. The CDR3 loop reads CASSFLKPGVDYGYTF. CDR3 nucleotide sequence: TGCGCCAGCAGCTTCCTGAAGCCGGGGGTCGACTATGGCTACACCTTC.

The chain uses TRBV19 and TRBJ2-7, with 10 bases aligning to TRBD2. V shed 5 bases, J shed 3 bases, and the junction held 4 bases outside the gene matches. Per germline, CDR1 LNHDA and CDR2 SQIVND (reference sequence). CDR3 length: 14 amino acids. The CDR3 reads CASSRAGGFYEQYF. The CDR3 DNA sequence: TGTGCCAGTAGTCGAGCGGGAGGGTTCTACGAGCAGTACTTC.

The chain links TRBV15 to TRBJ2-1, with D perhaps TRBD2 (5 bases). Germline CDR1 LNHNV, CDR2 YYDKDF (reference sequence). V shed 1 base and J shed 5 bases, with 12 bases lying between them. The CDR3 is made up of 15 amino acids. This CDR3 reads CATSRGSGSNNEQFF. In DNA form, the CDR3 reads TGTGCCACCAGCAGAGGAAGTGGGAGTAACAATGAGCAGTTCTTC.

The chain uses TRBV5-1 and TRBJ1-2; D is perhaps TRBD1 (6 bases). The CDR3 length is 13 residues. Trimming cost V 2 bases and J 6 bases, with 11 bases left between them. Germline V gene data show CDR1 as SGHRS and CDR2 as YFSETQ. The CDR3 is CASSLGQHNGYTF. The CDR3 DNA is TGCGCCAGCAGCTTAGGACAGCACAATGGCTACACCTTC.

This chain links TRBV29-1 with TRBJ2-1, with 7 bases fitting TRBD2. The CDR3 covers 15 residues. The V gene's germline CDR1 is SQVTM and CDR2 ANQGSEA. Trimming cost V 7 bases and J 8 bases; bases outside gene matches: 17. Here the CDR3 DNA reads TGCAGCGGAAAACGGGACTACCTGAGGGACGATGAGCAGTTCTTC. This encodes CSGKRDYLRDDEQFF.

Comments on this clone: Other DNA sequences in the same sample also yield this CDR3. The chain couples TRBV9 to TRBJ1-5; TRBD1 aligns across 10 bases. CDR3 length equals 15 residues. The V gene's germline CDR1 is SGDLS and CDR2 YYNGEE. The V gene end was trimmed by 3 bases and the J gene end by 3 bases; junction bases not matched to a gene: 3. The CDR3 is CASSGGTGVNQPQHF. CDR3 in DNA: TGTGCCAGCAGCGGAGGGACAGGGGTCAATCAGCCCCAGCATTTT.

The chain is built from TRBV28 and TRBJ2-3; 9 bases align to TRBD1. The CDR3 covers 14 residues. Germline assignment: CDR1 MDHEN and CDR2 SYDVKM. V lost 8 bases to trimming and J lost 6 bases; unmatched junction nucleotides: 9. This CDR3 reads CASHRDRVLDTQYF. CDR3 nucleotides: TGTGCCAGCCACCGGGACAGGGTGCTGGATACGCAGTATTTT.

Turning to this clone: The sample contains more than one DNA sequence encoding this CDR3. The chain has TRBV28 and TRBJ2-7; no reliable D call. Germline V gives CDR1 MDHEN, CDR2 SYDVKM. There are 12 residues in the CDR3. Trimming removed 2 bases at V and 2 bases at J, with 4 bases between. CDR3 coding DNA: TGTGCCAGCAGTTTAAGGGCCTACGAGCAGTACTTC. This sequence encodes CASSLRAYEQYF.

The genes are TRBV27 and TRBJ2-3; 7 bases fit TRBD1. Germline V gene data show CDR1 as MNHEY and CDR2 as SMNVEV (reference sequence). CDR3 length: 15 amino acids. V was clipped by 1 base and J by 3 bases; unmatched bases: 4. The CDR3 DNA sequence: TGTGCCAGCAGTTTATTCAGGGGGAAGACAGATACGCAGTATTTT. It encodes CASSLFRGKTDTQYF.

DNA of the CDR3: TGTGCCTGGAGAAGGGAAAAGAACACTGAAGCTTTCTTT. It specifies CAWRREKNTEAFF. The rearrangement uses TRBV30 and TRBJ1-1; no clear D. Trimming removed 3 bases from V and 1 base from J, with 9 bases in between. Germline V gene lookup returns CDR1 GTSNPN and CDR2 SVGIG (reference sequence). The CDR3 runs 13 residues.